The rows below give T cell receptor beta chains drawn from one sample of a study of cytomegalovirus exposure and HLA in healthy donors. Sequencing used immunoSEQ multiplex PCR; TCRdb keeps in-frame clones, though not all of them. This repertoire shows 220,000 or so clones, 82% found once; its top ten account for around 3%. The sample comprised PBMCs. The receptors originated from a woman aged 40 to 55 in good health and CMV-seronegative. Both conserved end residues are part of each CDR3. The size of a clone is reported for some rows only, either as once, few or many, or as a class for expanded clones.

TRBJ2-2,TRBV18,NA,CASSLGRGLNTGELFF
TRBJ1-5,TRBV18,NA,CASTERTGFNQPQHF
TRBJ2-3,TRBV27,NA,CASSPSGHIVGDTQYF
TRBJ1-2,TRBV7-2,NA,CASSLARTGAGGYTF
TRBJ2-7,TRBV30,NA,CAWSVLPPEQYF
TRBJ2-7,TRBV29-1,NA,CSVREGGEQYF
TRBJ2-1,TRBV7-2,NA,CASSPTSGRRLSYNEQFF
TRBJ2-5,TRBV19,NA,CASGGIRETQYF
TRBJ1-5,TRBV19,NA,CASSKQGGQPQHF
TRBJ1-1,TRBV30,NA,CAWSVQLLTEAFF
TRBJ2-3,TRBV6-1,NA,CASSEFLSTDTQYF
TRBJ2-2,TRBV5-1,few,CASSLLAGPTGELFF
TRBJ2-7,TRBV7-2,NA,CASSFALAEKYF
TRBJ1-2,TRBV5-4,NA,CASSLDELGGYTF
TRBJ1-2,TRBV19,NA,CASSTPEGAYYGYTF
TRBJ2-3,TRBV2,once,CASRRLANTDTQYF
TRBJ2-7,TRBV19,NA,CASSAVPGQSSGSSYEQYF
TRBJ1-3,TRBV2,NA,CASSDRQGALSGNTIYF
TRBJ2-5,TRBV2,NA,CASSQGRETQYF
TRBJ2-7,TRBV11-2,NA,CASSLYSTYEQYF
TRBJ1-2,TRBV27,NA,CASSSISAGQGLYTF
TRBJ2-7,TRBV7-9,NA,CASSLVPGGSGEQYF
TRBJ2-6,TRBV6-1,NA,CASSEARGGPMSSGANVLTF
TRBJ2-6,TRBV27,NA,CASSYRSSGANVLTF
TRBJ2-3,TRBV29-1,NA,CSVASGRVPDTQYF
TRBJ1-5,TRBV6-1,NA,CASSEVAGQPQHF
TRBJ2-6,TRBV28,NA,CASRKTGVGANVLTF
TRBJ2-7,TRBV9,once,CASSVATGVGPNYEQYF
TRBJ1-1,TRBV5-8,few,CASSWRQGRLTEAFF
TRBJ1-5,TRBV5-4,NA,CASSLEGDRQPQHF
TRBJ1-1,TRBV5-1,few,CASSLDRGNTEAFF
TRBJ2-7,TRBV5-1,NA,CASSLNPGGPYEQYF
TRBJ2-7,TRBV18,NA,CASSPRTSGAYEQYF
TRBJ2-1,TRBV4-1,NA,CASSLLRGEGHNEQFF
TRBJ2-3,TRBV10-1,NA,CASGGRAGSTDTQYF
TRBJ2-7,TRBV18,NA,CASSPGTGASYEQYF
TRBJ2-6,TRBV4-1,few,CASSPLGGAIRSGANVLTF
TRBJ1-2,TRBV10-3,NA,CAIRGTDRLYGYTF
TRBJ2-2,TRBV13,NA,CASSFWTGGNTGELFF
TRBJ2-7,TRBV28,NA,CASSLLPQGASYEQYF
TRBJ1-5,TRBV27,NA,CASSLGTGQPQHF
TRBJ2-3,TRBV29-1,NA,CSVSGTDYTDTQYF
TRBJ2-2,TRBV19,NA,CASSNNLLRSGELFF
TRBJ2-7,TRBV2,NA,CASSPLRGPSGSPFYEQYF
NA,TRBV5-1,NA,CASSPLDRRNLYEQYF
TRBJ2-3,TRBV5-4,NA,CASSPGGRRLSTDTQYF
TRBJ2-3,TRBV5-4,NA,CASSVSGTSGGGGF
TRBJ2-1,TRBV6-6,NA,CASTPDRGTPGNEQFF
TRBJ2-7,TRBV10-3,NA,CAISEDGGFYEQYF
TRBJ2-5,TRBV7-2,NA,CASSKEAGAYQETQYF
TRBJ1-1,TRBV30,NA,CAWSTTLNTEAFF
TRBJ2-6,TRBV5-8,NA,CASSLEQGTGANVLTF
TRBJ2-1,TRBV14,once,CASSQSERGYNEQFF
TRBJ1-1,TRBV28,NA,CASSRSSGYTEAFF
TRBJ2-2,TRBV27,NA,CATRWGWYGPGELFF
TRBJ2-7,TRBV4-1,NA,CASSARGRAYEQYF
TRBJ2-7,TRBV5-1,NA,CASSNYQGYEQYF
TRBJ2-2,TRBV9,NA,CASSVRSSGNTGELFF
TRBJ2-6,TRBV2,NA,CATIPRGSGANVLTF